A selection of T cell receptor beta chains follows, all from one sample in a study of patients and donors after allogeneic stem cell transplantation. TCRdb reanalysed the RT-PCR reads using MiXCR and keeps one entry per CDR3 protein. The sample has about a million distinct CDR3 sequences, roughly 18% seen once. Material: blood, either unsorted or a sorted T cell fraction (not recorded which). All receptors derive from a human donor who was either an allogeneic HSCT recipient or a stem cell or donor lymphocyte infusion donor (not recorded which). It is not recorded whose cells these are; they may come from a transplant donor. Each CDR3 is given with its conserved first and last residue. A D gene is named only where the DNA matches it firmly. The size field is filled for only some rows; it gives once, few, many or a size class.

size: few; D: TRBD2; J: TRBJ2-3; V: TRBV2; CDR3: CASSDSSLAGSTDTQYF; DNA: TGTGCCAGCAGTGATTCGAGCCTAGCGGGGAGCACAGATACGCAGTATTTT
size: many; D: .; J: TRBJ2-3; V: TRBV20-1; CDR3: CSAPGPSRDTQYF; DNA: TGCAGTGCCCCGGGCCCTTCCCGGGATACGCAGTATTTT
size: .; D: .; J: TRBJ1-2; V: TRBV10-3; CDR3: CAISESTLGMAGGYTF; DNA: TGTGCCATCAGTGAGTCTACCCTCGGCATGGCCGGCGGCTACACCTTC
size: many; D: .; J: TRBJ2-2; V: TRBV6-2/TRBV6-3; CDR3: CASGRTGELFF; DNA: TGTGCCAGCGGCCGGACCGGGGAGCTGTTTTTT
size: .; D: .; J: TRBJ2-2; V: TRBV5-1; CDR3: CASSRVPTGELFF; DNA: TGCGCCAGCAGCAGGGTACCCACCGGGGAGCTGTTTTTT
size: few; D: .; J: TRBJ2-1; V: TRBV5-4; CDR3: CASSLARGAFGSYNEQFF; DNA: TGTGCCAGCAGCTTGGCTAGGGGCGCTTTTGGGTCCTACAATGAGCAGTTCTTC
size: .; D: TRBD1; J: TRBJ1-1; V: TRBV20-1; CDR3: CSARGGDRPSNTEAFF; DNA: TGCAGTGCTAGAGGGGGGGACAGGCCGTCGAACACTGAAGCTTTCTTT
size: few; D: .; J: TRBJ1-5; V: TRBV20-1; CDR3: CSARGGLSNQPQHF; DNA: TGCAGTGCTAGAGGAGGGCTGAGCAATCAGCCCCAGCATTTT
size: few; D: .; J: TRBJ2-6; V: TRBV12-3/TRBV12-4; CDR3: CASIYRVGANVLTF; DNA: TGTGCCAGCATTTACAGGGTTGGGGCCAACGTCCTGACTTTC
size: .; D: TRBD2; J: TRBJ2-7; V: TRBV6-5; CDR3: CASSYGLAGGPFSYEQYF; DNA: TGTGCCAGCAGTTATGGACTAGCGGGGGGCCCTTTCTCCTACGAGCAGTACTTC
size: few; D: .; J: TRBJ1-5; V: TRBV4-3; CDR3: CASSAGAGSNQPQHF; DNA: TGCGCCAGCAGCGCCGGAGCAGGGTCGAATCAGCCCCAGCATTTT
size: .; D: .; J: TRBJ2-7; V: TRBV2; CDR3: CASRRPSYEQYF; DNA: TGTGCCAGCAGAAGACCCTCCTACGAGCAGTACTTC
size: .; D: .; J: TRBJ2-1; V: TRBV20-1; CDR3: CSARVQGSVRNEQFF; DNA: TGCAGTGCTAGAGTGCAGGGTAGTGTTCGAAATGAGCAGTTCTTC
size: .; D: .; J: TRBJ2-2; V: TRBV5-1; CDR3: CASLELNTGELFF; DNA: TGCGCCAGCCTAGAGCTTAACACCGGGGAGCTGTTTTTT
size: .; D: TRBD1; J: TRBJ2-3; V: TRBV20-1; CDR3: CSARILDRERDTQYF; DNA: TGCAGTGCTAGGATACTGGACAGGGAAAGGGATACGCAGTATTTT
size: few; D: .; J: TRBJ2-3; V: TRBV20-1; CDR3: CSAKESTDTQYF; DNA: TGCAGTGCTAAGGAGAGCACAGATACGCAGTATTTT
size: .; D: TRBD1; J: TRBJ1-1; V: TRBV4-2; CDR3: CASSQIQGNEAFF; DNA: TGTGCCAGCAGCCAAATACAGGGGAATGAAGCTTTCTTT
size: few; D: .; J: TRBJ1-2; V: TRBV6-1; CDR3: CASSDNSRYGYTF; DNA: TGTGCCAGCAGTGATAACAGCCGATATGGCTACACCTTC
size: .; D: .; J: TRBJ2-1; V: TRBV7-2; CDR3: CASSSPGSRGNEQFF; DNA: TGTGCCAGCAGTTCACCGGGGTCCCGGGGCAATGAGCAGTTCTTC
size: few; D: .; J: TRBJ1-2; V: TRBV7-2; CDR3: CASSYGQPPFGYTF; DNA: TGTGCCAGCAGCTATGGACAGCCACCCTTTGGCTACACCTTC
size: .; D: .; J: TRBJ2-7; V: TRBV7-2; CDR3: CASSPTSTGGSGEQYF; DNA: TGTGCCAGCAGCCCAACCTCAACAGGAGGCTCGGGGGAGCAGTACTTC
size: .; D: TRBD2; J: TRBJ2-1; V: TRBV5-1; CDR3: CASSSTSARGEQFF; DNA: TGCGCCAGCAGCTCTACTAGCGCCCGAGGAGAGCAGTTCTTC
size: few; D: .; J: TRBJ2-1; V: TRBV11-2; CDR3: CASTHGSGNYNEQFF; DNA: TGTGCCAGCACCCATGGTTCCGGGAACTACAATGAGCAGTTCTTC
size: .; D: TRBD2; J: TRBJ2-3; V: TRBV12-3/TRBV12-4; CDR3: CASRLIAGGDPDTQYF; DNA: TGTGCCAGCAGGCTGATAGCGGGGGGTGATCCAGATACGCAGTATTTT
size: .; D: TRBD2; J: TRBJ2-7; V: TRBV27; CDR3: CASSLYRTSKFEQYF; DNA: TGTGCCAGCAGTTTATACAGGACTAGCAAATTCGAGCAGTACTTC
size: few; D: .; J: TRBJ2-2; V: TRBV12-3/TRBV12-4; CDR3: CASGRGVGILTGELFF; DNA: TGTGCCAGCGGTAGGGGAGTCGGAATCCTAACCGGGGAGCTGTTTTTT
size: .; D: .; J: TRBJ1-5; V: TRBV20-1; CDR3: CSAAWEAGNQPQHF; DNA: TGCAGTGCCGCCTGGGAGGCTGGCAATCAGCCCCAGCATTTT
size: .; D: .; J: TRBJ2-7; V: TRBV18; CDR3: CASSPLRPLTYEQYF; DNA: TGTGCCAGCTCACCACTCAGGCCGTTAACCTACGAGCAGTACTTC
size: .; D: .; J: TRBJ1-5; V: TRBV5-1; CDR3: CASSLIPQGTDF; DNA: TGCGCCAGCAGCTTAATCCCCCAGGGCACGGATTTT
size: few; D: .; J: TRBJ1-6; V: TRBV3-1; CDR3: CASSPDQVSPLHF; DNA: TGTGCCAGCAGCCCGGATCAGGTTTCACCCCTCCACTTT
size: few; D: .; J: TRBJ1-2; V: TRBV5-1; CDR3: CASSQEKRTDYGYTF; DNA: TGCGCCAGCAGCCAGGAAAAGAGGACGGACTATGGCTACACCTTC
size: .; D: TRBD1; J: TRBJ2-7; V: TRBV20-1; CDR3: CSAFRDRGQREQYF; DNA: TGCAGTGCGTTCCGGGACAGGGGGCAACGCGAGCAGTACTTC
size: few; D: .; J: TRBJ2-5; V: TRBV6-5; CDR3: CASSYLGGETQYF; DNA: TGTGCCAGCAGTTACCTAGGGGGAGAGACCCAGTACTTC
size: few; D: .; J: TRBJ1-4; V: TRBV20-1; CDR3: CSADDRNEKLFF; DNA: TGCAGTGCTGACGACAGAAATGAAAAACTGTTTTTT
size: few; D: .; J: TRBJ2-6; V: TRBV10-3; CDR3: CAISESAAGANVLTF; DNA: TGTGCCATCAGTGAGTCAGCGGCTGGGGCCAACGTCCTGACTTTC
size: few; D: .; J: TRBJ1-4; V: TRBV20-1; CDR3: CSASIGNEKLFF; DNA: TGCAGTGCTAGCATCGGCAATGAAAAACTGTTTTTT